Below, one TCR beta chain is given with its context. What it recognizes is unknown. A multiplex PCR was run with 60 Vbeta primers and 13 Jbeta primers. Data came from immunoSEQ multiplex PCR; TCRdb stores just in-frame clones and leaves some out. This sample has some 190,000 clones, with 78% found just once. This specimen comes from a study of cytomegalovirus exposure and HLA in healthy donors. Study-level results: Later, an analysis found that common viral pathogens appeared to be linked with several of the most significant clusters. For most subjects, TCR beta sequences were reported to predict HLA-A and HLA-B alleles with accuracy.

This CDR3 contains 16 residues. Losses at the gene ends were 4 bases for V and 7 bases for J; bases not matched to a gene: 6. Germline CDR1 reads SGHVS; CDR2 reads FNYEAQ. The rearrangement joins TRBV7-6 to TRBJ2-2; 13 bases match TRBD2. The specimen was PBMCs. This sequence was found in a female donor in good health and CMV-seronegative. The CDR3 spells CASSSTSGGAHGELFF. The CDR3 DNA sequence: TGTGCCAGCAGCTCAACTAGCGGGGGGGCCCACGGGGAGCTGTTTTTT.